The clone carrying this TCR beta chain occurred once. Its antigen is not identified. This entry comes from a study of cytomegalovirus exposure and HLA in healthy donors. The PCR used 60 Vbeta and 13 Jbeta primers. Sequenced by immunoSEQ multiplex PCR; TCRdb stores in-frame clones only, minus some. The sample lists 110,000 to 150,000 clones; 78% were seen once. Findings of the study overall: Later analysis indicated greater clonal expansion among HLA-associated TCR beta chains than among equally common other chains.

All the people who gave samples were healthy bone marrow donors. The CDR3 extends over 15 amino acids. Germline V CDR1 and CDR2: SGHNT, YYREEE (reference sequence). V was cut by 2 bases and J by 6 bases, with 15 bases left in between. Material: PBMCs. The chain joins TRBV5-4 to TRBJ1-5; TRBD1 is a possible D gene (5 bases). The sequence derives from a female donor in good health and CMV-seronegative. The CDR3 DNA sequence: TGTGCCAGCAGCTTAGTGTCCAGGGTTTTTCAGCCCCAGCATTTT. It codes for CASSLVSRVFQPQHF.